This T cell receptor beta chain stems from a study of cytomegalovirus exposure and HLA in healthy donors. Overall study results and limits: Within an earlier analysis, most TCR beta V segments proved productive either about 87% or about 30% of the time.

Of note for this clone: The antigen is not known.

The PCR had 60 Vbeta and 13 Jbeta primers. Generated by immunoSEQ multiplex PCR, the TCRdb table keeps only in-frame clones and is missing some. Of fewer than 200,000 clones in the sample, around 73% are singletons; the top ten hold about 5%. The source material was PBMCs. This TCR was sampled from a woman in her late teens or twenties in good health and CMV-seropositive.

In nucleotides, the CDR3 is TGTGCCAGCAGCCTTCTTAGTATAGTAGCAAACTATGGCTACACCTTC. This codes for CASSLLSIVANYGYTF. This chain links TRBV7-2 with TRBJ1-2; no clear D gene. CDR1 is SGHTA, CDR2 FQGNSA, per germline. With 5 bases removed from V and 2 bases from J, the gap between germline ends came to 18 bases. This CDR3 has 16 residues. The full variable domain, rest sourced from reference TRBV7-2 and TRBJ1-2, is GAGVSQSPSNKVTEKGKDVELRCDPISGHTALYWYRQSLGQGLEFLIYFQGNSAPDKSGLPSDRFSAERTGGSVSTLTIQRTQQEDSAVYLCASSLLSIVANYGYTFGSGTRLTVV.